This TCR beta chain was found in a study of PD-1 blockade in classical Hodgkin lymphoma. TCRdb's table, derived via immunoSEQ multiplex PCR, lists solely in-frame clones and lacks some. The sample lists more than 40,000 clones, roughly 78% occurring once. Germline trimming cut 1 base from V and 5 bases from J; bases unmatched to any gene: 12. The CDR3 contains 17 residues. Germline V gene lookup returns CDR1 GTSNPN and CDR2 SVGIG (reference sequence). Time point indicated: cycle 4 day 1 (C4D1), after less than 7 weeks of nivolumab. Patients all relapsed after autologous stem cell transplantation, and there was variation in brentuximab vedotin exposure.

This sequence joins TRBV30 and TRBJ2-2, with 8 bases identical to TRBD2. The source material was peripheral blood mononuclear cells (PBMCs), sampled before the fourth cycle of nivolumab. The clonotype originates from a human donor with classical Hodgkin lymphoma. As DNA, the CDR3 is TGTGCCTGGAGTGCGCGGATTGGGACTAGAGGAACCGGGGAGCTGTTTTTT. Its translation: CAWSARIGTRGTGELFF.